This T cell receptor (beta chain) was recorded in a study of blood T cell repertoires in COVID-19. Study details: The United States, Italy and Spain provided the acute and convalescent COVID-19 samples. T cells, B-cell-depleted T cells, or PBMCs provided the cDNA or gDNA that served as material.

The CDR3 is made up of 13 amino acids. In germline, CDR1 is SGHNT, CDR2 YENEEA. V was pared by 1 base and J by 2 bases, with 6 bases between. The repertoire was sequenced with immunoSEQ multiplex PCR; TCRdb's copy has only in-frame clones and lacks some. The data hold roughly 40,000 clones, with around 88% observed a single time. Sequenced: peripheral blood. This TCR was sampled from a human donor in a cohort sampled during active COVID-19. The gene calls are TRBV11-3 and TRBJ2-7; D remains unclear. Here the CDR3 DNA reads TGTGCCAGCAGCTTAGGAGAGGCCTACGAGCAGTACTTC. This translates into CASSLGEAYEQYF.